Included here is one T cell receptor (beta chain) sequence, with context. The target antigen is unknown. The data were taken from a study of immune evolution from preneoplasia to lung adenocarcinoma. Study-wide points: Later-stage lesions appeared to have more T cells, more diversity, less clonality.

Measured with immunoSEQ multiplex PCR; TCRdb has only the in-frame clones, and not every one. The sample shows about 9,600 clones, 70% to 90% of them seen only once. The germline V gene encodes CDR1 SGHDT and CDR2 YYEEEE. V shed 4 bases and J 5 bases; nucleotides not matched to a gene: 10. There are 17 residues in the CDR3. Macro-dissection enriched premalignant or tumor cells before nucleic acid extraction. The sequenced sample consisted of FFPE minimally invasive lung adenocarcinoma tissue. The gene calls are TRBV5-6 and TRBJ2-2; 11 bases match TRBD1. The TCR was taken from a person aged 65-85 years with lung adenocarcinoma. The CDR3 protein is CASSPGQGVIVTGELFF. In DNA, the CDR3 is TGTGCCAGCAGCCCGGGACAGGGGGTCATAGTAACCGGGGAGCTGTTTTTT.